Sequencing of this TCR beta chain was carried out in a study of OX40 agonist ivuxolimab in advanced cancers. Study in general: Patients enrolled in dose escalation were diagnosed with hepatocellular carcinoma, melanoma, renal cell or head and neck cancer. Three dose-escalation patients had partial responses: one with hepatocellular carcinoma and two with cutaneous melanoma.

Overall study findings and caveats: The mean number of expanded clones was higher in CD8+ T cells than in CD4+. Normalized T-cell clonal expansion was also low in some nonresponders.

This clone has a single count. Antigen: not known. Libraries were prepared by immunoSEQ multiplex PCR; TCRdb keeps only in-frame clonotypes and omits some of them. The data show some 70,000 clones, with 82% seen just once and about 0.41% held by the top ten. The CDR3 spans 15 residues. The V and J ends lost 4 bases and 7 bases, in that order; junction bases with no gene match: 10. From germline, CDR1 is LGHNA and CDR2 YNFKEQ. The sequence derives from an adult with an advanced solid tumor such as melanoma, head and neck, liver or kidney cancer. V usage is TRBV4-2 and J usage is TRBJ1-2; 9 positions agree with TRBD1. The specimen was CD4+ or CD8+ T cells sorted from blood, collected in a trial of the OX40 agonist ivuxolimab. The CDR3 spells CASSPGTGRQAGYTF. CDR3 nucleotide sequence: TGTGCCAGCAGCCCCGGGACAGGGAGACAGGCTGGCTACACCTTC.